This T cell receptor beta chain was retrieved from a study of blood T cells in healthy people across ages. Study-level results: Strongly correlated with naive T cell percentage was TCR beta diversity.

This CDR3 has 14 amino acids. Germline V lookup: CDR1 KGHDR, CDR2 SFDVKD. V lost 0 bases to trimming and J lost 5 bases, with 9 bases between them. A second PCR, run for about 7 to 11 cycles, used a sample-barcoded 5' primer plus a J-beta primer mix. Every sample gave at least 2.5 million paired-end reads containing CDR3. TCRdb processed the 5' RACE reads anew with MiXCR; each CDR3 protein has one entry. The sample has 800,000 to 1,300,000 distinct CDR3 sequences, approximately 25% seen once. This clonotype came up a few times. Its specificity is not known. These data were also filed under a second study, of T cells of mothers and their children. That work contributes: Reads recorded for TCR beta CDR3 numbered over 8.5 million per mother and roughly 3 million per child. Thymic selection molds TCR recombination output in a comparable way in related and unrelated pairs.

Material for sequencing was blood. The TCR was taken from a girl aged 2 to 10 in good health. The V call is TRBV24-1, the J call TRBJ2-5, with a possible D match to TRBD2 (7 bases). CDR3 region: CATSDLAGAETQYF. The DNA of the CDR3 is TGTGCCACCAGTGATTTGGCGGGGGCCGAGACCCAGTACTTC.